This T cell receptor (beta chain) was identified in a study of identical twins. Study observations and caveats: Those out-of-frame alpha sequences shared by twins showed an excess of low generation probability.

Of note for this clonotype: Its antigen is not known.

TCRdb itself ran the 5' RACE reads through MiXCR, one entry per CDR3 protein. The sample yields fewer than 800,000 distinct CDR3 sequences, just over 7% seen once. From germline, CDR1 is DFQATT and CDR2 SNEGSKA (reference sequence). V shed 7 bases and J shed 10 bases, with 17 bases lying between them. The CDR3 is made up of 13 amino acids. This sample was also put to use in a study of yellow fever vaccine responses in identical twins.

The chain combines TRBV20-1 with TRBJ1-6; the D gene is possibly TRBD1 (5 bases). What was sequenced was PBMCs. The receptor comes from a young woman in good health. This CDR3 is CSVPFQGGSPLHF. CDR3 in DNA: TGCAGTGTTCCTTTTCAGGGCGGGTCACCCCTCCACTTT.